This is a list of T cell receptor beta chains from one sample in a study of blood T cell repertoires in COVID-19. Sequencing used immunoSEQ multiplex PCR; TCRdb keeps in-frame clones, though not all of them. The sample records approximately 330,000 clones, over 80% being singletons. The sequenced sample was peripheral blood. These receptors all come from a young man with COVID-19, enrolled during active disease. The CDR3 runs from the conserved cysteine through the conserved F or W. Each record gives: V gene, J gene, clone size, D gene, CDR3 DNA, CDR3 protein. The D gene is left open where the match is weak. Some rows have no size entry. The others give once, few or many, or a class for an expanded clone.

>TRBV27|TRBJ1-2|.|TRBD1
TGTGCCAGCAGATCCGGGACAGGGACCCAACTTGGTGGCTACACCTTC
CASRSGTGTQLGGYTF
>TRBV14|TRBJ2-3|.|TRBD2
TGTGCCAGCAGCCCAGTAAGGACTAGCGGGGGAGGAGATACGCAGTATTTT
CASSPVRTSGGGDTQYF
>TRBV2|TRBJ2-7|.|.
TGTGCCAGCAGTGAGCGGGACTGGGAGCAGTACTTC
CASSERDWEQYF
>TRBV6-5|TRBJ2-7|.|.
TGTGCCAGCAGTCGTGACAGGATTAGCTCCTACGAGCAGTACTTC
CASSRDRISSYEQYF
>TRBV7-9|TRBJ1-1|.|TRBD1
TGTGCCAGCAGCCGGGACAGGGGCATGAACACTGAAGCTTTCTTT
CASSRDRGMNTEAFF
>TRBV6-5|TRBJ2-7|.|TRBD1
TGTGCCAGCAGTTACGGGGGGACAGGGGGCAGCTACGAGCAGTACTTC
CASSYGGTGGSYEQYF
>TRBV7-2|TRBJ1-2|.|TRBD1
TGTGCCAGCAGCTCAGGACAGGGGGCGCTTGGGGGCTACACCTTC
CASSSGQGALGGYTF
>TRBV5-1|TRBJ1-1|.|.
TGCGCCAGCAGCTCGGATTATGGAGTTCCAGCTTTCTTT
CASSSDYGVPAFF
>TRBV6-2/TRBV6-3|TRBJ1-5|.|.
TGTGCCAGCAGTTACTTCCGAAGCAGCAATCAGCCCCAGCATTTT
CASSYFRSSNQPQHF
>TRBV10-3|TRBJ2-3|.|.
TGTGCCGCGCGGGACGGCAAGAGCACAGATACGCAGTATTTT
CAARDGKSTDTQYF
>TRBV5-1|TRBJ1-2|.|TRBD1
TGCGCCAGCAGCCTACAGGGGGAGGACTATGGCTACACCTTC
CASSLQGEDYGYTF
>TRBV4-3|TRBJ1-6|.|.
TGCGCCAGCAGCCAAGATAGAGGGATTTACTCACCCCTCCACTTT
CASSQDRGIYSPLHF
>TRBV14|TRBJ2-7|.|.
TGTGCCAGCAGCCCCTTTACAGGCTTCTTCGAGCAGTACTTC
CASSPFTGFFEQYF
>TRBV6-5|TRBJ2-7|.|TRBD1
TGTGCCAGCACCGGACAGGGTTCCTACGAGCAGTACTTC
CASTGQGSYEQYF
>TRBV11-3|TRBJ1-1|.|.
TGTGCCAGCAGCCCCGGGGAGGGGAATGAAGCTTTCTTT
CASSPGEGNEAFF
>TRBV21-1|TRBJ1-5|.|.
TGTGCCAGCAGCAAAGATATAGGGGCCCCCTGGGGCAATCAGCCCCAGCATTTT
CASSKDIGAPWGNQPQHF
>TRBV3-1/TRBV3-2|TRBJ1-3|.|.
TGTGCCAGCAGCCAAGTCCACCCCGACAGTGACTCTGGAAACACCATATATTTT
CASSQVHPDSDSGNTIYF
>TRBV7-2|TRBJ2-7|once|.
TGTGCCAGCAGCTTTGGACAGACGATCTACGAGCAGTACTTC
CASSFGQTIYEQYF